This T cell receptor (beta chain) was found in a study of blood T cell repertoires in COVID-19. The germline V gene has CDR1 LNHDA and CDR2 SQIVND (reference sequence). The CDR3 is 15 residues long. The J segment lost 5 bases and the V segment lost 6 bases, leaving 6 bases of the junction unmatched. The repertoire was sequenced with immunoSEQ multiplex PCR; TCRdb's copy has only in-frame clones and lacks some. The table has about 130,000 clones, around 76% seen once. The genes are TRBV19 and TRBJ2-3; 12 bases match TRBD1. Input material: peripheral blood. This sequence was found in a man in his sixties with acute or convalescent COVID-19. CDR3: CASSPWDRGRDTQYF. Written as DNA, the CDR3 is TGTGCCAGTAGCCCGTGGGACAGGGGGCGAGATACGCAGTATTTT.